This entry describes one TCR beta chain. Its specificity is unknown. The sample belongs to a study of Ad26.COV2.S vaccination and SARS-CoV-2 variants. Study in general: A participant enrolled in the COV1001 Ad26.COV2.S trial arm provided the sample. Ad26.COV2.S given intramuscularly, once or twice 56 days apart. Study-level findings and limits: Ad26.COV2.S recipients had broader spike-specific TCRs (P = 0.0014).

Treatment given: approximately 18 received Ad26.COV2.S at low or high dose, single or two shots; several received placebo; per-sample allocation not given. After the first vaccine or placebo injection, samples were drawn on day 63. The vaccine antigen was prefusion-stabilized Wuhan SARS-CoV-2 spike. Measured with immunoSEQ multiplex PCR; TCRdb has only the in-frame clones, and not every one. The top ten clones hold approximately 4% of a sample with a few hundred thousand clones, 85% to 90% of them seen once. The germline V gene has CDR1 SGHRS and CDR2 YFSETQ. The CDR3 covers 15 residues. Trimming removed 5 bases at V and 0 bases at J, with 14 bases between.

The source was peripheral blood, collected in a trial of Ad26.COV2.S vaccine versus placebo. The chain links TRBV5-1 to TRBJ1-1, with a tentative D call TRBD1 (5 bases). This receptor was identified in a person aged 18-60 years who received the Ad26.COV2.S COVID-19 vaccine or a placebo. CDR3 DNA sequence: TGCGCCAGCAGAGAGGGGCATACCTTGAACACTGAAGCTTTCTTT. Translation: CASREGHTLNTEAFF.